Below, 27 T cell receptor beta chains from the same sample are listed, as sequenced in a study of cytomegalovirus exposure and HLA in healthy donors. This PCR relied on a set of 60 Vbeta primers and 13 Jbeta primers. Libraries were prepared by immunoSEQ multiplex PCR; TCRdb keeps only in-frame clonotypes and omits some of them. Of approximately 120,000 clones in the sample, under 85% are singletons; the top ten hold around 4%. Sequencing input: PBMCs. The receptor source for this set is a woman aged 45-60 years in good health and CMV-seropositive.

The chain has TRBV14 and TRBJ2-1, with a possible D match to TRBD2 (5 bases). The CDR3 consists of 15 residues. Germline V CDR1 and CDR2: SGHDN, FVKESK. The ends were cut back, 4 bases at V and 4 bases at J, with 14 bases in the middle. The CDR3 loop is CASSPRLGGYNEQFF. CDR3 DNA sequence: TGTGCCAGCAGCCCCAGGTTAGGAGGATACAATGAGCAGTTCTTC.

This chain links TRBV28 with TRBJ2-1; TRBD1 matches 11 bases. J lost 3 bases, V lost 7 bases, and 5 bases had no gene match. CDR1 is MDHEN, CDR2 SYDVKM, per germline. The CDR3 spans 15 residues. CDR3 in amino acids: CASTHGTGGYNEQFF. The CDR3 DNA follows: TGTGCCAGCACACACGGGACAGGGGGCTACAATGAGCAGTTCTTC. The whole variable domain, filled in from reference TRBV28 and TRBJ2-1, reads DVKVTQSSRYLVKRTGEKVFLECVQDMDHENMFWYRQDPGLGLRLIYFSYDVKMKEKGDIPEGYSVSREKKERFSLILESASTNQTSMYLCASTHGTGGYNEQFFGPGTRLTVL.

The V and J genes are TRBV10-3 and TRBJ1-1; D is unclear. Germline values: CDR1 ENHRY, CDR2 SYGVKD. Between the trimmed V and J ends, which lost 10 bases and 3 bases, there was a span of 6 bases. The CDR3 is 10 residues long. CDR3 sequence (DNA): TGTGCCACCCGGGACACTGAAGCTTTCTTT. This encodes CATRDTEAFF.

CDR3 amino acids: CASSPPLVNEKLFF. The CDR3, as DNA: TGTGCCAGCTCACCACCGTTAGTTAATGAAAAACTGTTTTTT. This chain uses TRBV18 with TRBJ1-4; D is unresolved. Germline-derived CDR1 and CDR2 are KGHSH and LQKENI. Trimming pared 0 bases from V and 4 bases from J, leaving 6 bases between. The CDR3 covers 14 residues. Looking up the rest from reference TRBV18 and TRBJ1-4 gives the full variable domain: NAGVMQNPRHLVRRRGQEARLRCSPMKGHSHVYWYRQLPEEGLKFMVYLQKENIIDESGMPKERFSAEFPKEGPSILRIQQVVRGDSAAYFCASSPPLVNEKLFFGSGTQLSVL.

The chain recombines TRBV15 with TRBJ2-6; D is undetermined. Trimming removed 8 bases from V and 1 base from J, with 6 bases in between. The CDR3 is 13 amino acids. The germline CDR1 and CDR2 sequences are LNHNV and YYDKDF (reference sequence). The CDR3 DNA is TGTGCCACCCTGAGTTCTGGGGCCAACGTCCTGACTTTC. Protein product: CATLSSGANVLTF.

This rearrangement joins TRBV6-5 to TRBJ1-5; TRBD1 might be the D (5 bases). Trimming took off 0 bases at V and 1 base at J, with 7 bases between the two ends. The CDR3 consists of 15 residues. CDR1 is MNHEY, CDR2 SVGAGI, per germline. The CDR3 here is CASSYSRASNQPQHF. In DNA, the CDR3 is TGTGCCAGCAGTTACTCCAGGGCCAGCAATCAGCCCCAGCATTTT.

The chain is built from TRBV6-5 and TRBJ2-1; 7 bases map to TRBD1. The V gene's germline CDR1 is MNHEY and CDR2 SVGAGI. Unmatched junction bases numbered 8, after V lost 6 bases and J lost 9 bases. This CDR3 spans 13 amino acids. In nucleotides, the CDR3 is TGTGCCAGCAGCGCCGGGACAGTATTTGAGCAGTTCTTC. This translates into CASSAGTVFEQFF.

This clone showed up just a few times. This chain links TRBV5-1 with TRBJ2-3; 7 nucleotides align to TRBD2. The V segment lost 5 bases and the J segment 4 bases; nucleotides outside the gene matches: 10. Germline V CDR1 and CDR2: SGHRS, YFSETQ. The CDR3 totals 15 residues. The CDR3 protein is CASSLSGGAADTQYF. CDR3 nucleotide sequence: TGCGCCAGCAGTCTGTCGGGGGGAGCTGCAGATACGCAGTATTTT.

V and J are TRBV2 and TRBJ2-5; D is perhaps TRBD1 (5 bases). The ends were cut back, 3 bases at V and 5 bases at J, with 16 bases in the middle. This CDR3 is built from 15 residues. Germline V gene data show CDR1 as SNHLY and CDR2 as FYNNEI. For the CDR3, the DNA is TGTGCCAGCAGTGATGGGTCAGGGTTCGGGGAGACCCAGTACTTC. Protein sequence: CASSDGSGFGETQYF.

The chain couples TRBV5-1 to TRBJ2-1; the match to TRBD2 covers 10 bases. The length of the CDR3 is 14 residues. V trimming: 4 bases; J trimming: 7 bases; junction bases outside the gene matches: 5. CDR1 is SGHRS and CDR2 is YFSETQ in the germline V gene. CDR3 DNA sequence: TGCGCCAGCAGCACGGGACTAGCGATGAATGAGCAGTTCTTC. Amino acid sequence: CASSTGLAMNEQFF.

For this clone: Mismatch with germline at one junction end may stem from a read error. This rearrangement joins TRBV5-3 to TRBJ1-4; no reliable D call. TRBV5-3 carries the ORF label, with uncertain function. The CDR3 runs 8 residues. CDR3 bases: TGTGCCAGAAGCTTGGACTCTTGG. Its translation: CARSLDSW.

CDR3 loop: CASSMDGTYEQYF. CDR3 bases: TGTGCCAGCAGTATGGACGGGACCTACGAGCAGTACTTC. V is TRBV27 and J is TRBJ2-7, with D possibly TRBD2 on 5 matching bases. This CDR3 is 13 amino acids long. The germline gives CDR1 MNHEY, CDR2 SMNVEV (reference sequence). V shed 5 bases and J shed 2 bases, with 10 bases lying between them.

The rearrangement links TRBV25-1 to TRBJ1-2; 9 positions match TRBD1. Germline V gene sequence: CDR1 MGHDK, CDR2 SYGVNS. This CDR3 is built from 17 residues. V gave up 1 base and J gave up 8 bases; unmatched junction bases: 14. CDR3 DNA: TGTGCCAGCAGTGAATTGGGGATGGGACAGGGAGGGATCGGCTACACCTTC. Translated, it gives CASSELGMGQGGIGYTF.

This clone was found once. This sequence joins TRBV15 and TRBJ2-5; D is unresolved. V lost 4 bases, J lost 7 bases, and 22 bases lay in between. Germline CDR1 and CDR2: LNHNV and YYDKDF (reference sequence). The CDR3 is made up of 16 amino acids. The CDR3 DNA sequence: TGTGCCACCAGCACTCGAGAAGTGGAGAAGATAGGGACCCAGTACTTC. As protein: CATSTREVEKIGTQYF.

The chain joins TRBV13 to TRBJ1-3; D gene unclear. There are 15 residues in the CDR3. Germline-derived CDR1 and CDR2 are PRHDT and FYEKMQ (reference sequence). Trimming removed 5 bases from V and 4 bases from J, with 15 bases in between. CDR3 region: CASSLLARAGNTIYF. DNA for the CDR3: TGTGCCAGCAGCCTCCTGGCGCGGGCAGGAAACACCATATATTTT.

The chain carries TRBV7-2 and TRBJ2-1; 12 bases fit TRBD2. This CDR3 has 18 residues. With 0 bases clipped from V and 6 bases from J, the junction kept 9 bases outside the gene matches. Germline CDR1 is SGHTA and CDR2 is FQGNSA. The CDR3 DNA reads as TGTGCCAGCAGCTTAGCATCTAGCGGGGGGGCATTAACCAATGAGCAGTTCTTC. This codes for CASSLASSGGALTNEQFF.

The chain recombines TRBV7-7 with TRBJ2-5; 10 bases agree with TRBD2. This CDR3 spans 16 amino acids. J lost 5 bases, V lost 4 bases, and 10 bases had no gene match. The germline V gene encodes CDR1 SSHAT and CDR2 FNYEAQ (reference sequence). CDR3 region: CASSSNLAGGPETQYF. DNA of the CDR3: TGTGCCAGCAGCTCCAATTTAGCGGGGGGTCCGGAGACCCAGTACTTC. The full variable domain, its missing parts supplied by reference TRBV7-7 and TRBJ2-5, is GAGVSQSPRYKVTKRGQDVTLRCDPISSHATLYWYQQALGQGPEFLTYFNYEAQPDKSGLPSDRFSAERPEGSISTLTIQRTEQRDSAMYRCASSSNLAGGPETQYFGPGTRLLVL.

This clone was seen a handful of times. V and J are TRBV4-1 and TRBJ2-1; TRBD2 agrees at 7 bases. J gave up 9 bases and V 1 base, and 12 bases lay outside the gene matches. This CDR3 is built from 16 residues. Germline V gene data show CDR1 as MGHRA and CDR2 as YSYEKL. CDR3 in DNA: TGCGCCAGCAGCCAAGCTAATTTGGGCGGGGGTGGTGAGCAGTTCTTC. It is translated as CASSQANLGGGGEQFF.

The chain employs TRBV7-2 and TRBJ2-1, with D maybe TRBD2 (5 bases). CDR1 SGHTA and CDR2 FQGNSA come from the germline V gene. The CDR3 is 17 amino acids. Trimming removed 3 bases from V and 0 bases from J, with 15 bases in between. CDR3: CASSFESGSSSYNEQFF. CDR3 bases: TGTGCCAGCAGCTTTGAGAGCGGATCCAGCTCCTACAATGAGCAGTTCTTC.

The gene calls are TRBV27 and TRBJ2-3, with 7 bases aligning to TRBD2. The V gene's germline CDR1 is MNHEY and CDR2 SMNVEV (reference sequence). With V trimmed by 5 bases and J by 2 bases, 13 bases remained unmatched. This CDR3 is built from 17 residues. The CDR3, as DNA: TGTGCCAGCAGTCCCCGGGTGTCGGCGGGGGACACAGATACGCAGTATTTT. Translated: CASSPRVSAGDTDTQYF.

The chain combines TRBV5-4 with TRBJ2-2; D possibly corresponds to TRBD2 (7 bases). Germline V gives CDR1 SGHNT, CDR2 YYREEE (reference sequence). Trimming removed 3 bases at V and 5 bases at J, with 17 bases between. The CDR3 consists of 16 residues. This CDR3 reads CASSSRGALLTGELFF. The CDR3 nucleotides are TGTGCCAGCAGCTCTCGGGGGGCCCTCTTGACCGGGGAGCTGTTTTTT. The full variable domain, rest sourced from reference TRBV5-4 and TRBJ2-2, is ETGVTQSPTHLIKTRGQQVTLRCSSQSGHNTVSWYQQALGQGPQFIFQYYREEENGRGNFPPRFSGLQFPNYSSELNVNALELDDSALYLCASSSRGALLTGELFFGEGSRLTVL.

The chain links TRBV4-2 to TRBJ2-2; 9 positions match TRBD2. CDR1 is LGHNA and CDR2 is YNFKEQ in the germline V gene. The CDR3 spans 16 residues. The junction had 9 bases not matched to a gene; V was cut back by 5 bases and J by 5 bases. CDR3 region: CASSWGSGGTTGELFF. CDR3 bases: TGTGCCAGCAGCTGGGGTAGCGGGGGTACAACCGGGGAGCTGTTTTTT.

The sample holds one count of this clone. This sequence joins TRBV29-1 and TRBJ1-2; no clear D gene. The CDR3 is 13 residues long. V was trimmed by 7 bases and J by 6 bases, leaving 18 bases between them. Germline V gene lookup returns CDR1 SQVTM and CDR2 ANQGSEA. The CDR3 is CSGLPEVGDGYTF. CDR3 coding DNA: TGCAGCGGCCTTCCGGAAGTAGGAGATGGCTACACCTTC.

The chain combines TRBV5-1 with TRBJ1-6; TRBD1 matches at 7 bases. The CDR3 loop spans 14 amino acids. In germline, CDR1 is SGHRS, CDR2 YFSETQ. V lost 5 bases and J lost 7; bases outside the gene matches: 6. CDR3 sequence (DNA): TGCGCCAGCAGTACTACGGGACAGAATTCACCCCTCCACTTT. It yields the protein CASSTTGQNSPLHF. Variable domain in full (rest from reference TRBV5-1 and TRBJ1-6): KAGVTQTPRYLIKTRGQQVTLSCSPISGHRSVSWYQQTPGQGLQFLFEYFSETQRNKGNFPGRFSGRQFSNSRSEMNVSTLELGDSALYLCASSTTGQNSPLHFGNGTRLTVT.

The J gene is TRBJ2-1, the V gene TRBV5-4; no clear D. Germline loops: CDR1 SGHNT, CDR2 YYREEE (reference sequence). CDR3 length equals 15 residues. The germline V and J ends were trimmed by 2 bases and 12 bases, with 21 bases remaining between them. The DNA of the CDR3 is TGTGCCAGCAGCTTCTCGAGAGACCGGGTCCGCGGGCAGTTCTTC. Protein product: CASSFSRDRVRGQFF. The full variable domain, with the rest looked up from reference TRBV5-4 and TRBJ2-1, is ETGVTQSPTHLIKTRGQQVTLRCSSQSGHNTVSWYQQALGQGPQFIFQYYREEENGRGNFPPRFSGLQFPNYSSELNVNALELDDSALYLCASSFSRDRVRGQFFGPGTRLTVL.

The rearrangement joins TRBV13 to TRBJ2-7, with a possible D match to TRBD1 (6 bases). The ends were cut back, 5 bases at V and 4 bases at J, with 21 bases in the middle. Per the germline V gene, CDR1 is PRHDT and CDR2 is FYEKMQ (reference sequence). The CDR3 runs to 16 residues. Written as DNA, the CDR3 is TGTGCCAGCAGCAATTCAGGGGCCCTCATCCAGTACGAGCAGTACTTC. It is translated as CASSNSGALIQYEQYF. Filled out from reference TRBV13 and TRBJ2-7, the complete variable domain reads AAGVIQSPRHLIKEKRETATLKCYPIPRHDTVYWYQQGPGQDPQFLISFYEKMQSDKGSIPDRFSAQQFSDYHSELNMSSLELGDSALYFCASSNSGALIQYEQYFGPGTRLTVT.

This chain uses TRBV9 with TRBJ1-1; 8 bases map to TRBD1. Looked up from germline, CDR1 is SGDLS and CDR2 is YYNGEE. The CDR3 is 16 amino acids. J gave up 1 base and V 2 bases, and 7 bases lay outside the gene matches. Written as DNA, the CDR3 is TGTGCCAGCAGCGTTGCTCCTACAGGGGGGAACACTGAAGCTTTCTTT. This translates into CASSVAPTGGNTEAFF.